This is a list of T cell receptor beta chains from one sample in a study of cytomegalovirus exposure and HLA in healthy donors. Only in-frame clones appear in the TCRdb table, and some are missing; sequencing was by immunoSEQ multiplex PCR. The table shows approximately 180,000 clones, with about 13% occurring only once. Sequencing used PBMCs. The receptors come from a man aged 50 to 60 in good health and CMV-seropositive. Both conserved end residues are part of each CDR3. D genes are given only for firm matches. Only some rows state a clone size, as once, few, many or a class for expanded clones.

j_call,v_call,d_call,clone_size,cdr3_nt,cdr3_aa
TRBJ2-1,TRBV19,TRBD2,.,TGTGCCAGTAGTACTAGCGGGGGGTATGAGCAGTTCTTC,CASSTSGGYEQFF
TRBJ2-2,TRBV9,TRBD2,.,TGTGCCAGCAGCGTAGAAACTAGCGGGGGGTACGGGGAGCTGTTTTTT,CASSVETSGGYGELFF
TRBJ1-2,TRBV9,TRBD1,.,TGTGCCAGCAGCGGGGGACAGTTAGGGGGTGGCTACACCTTC,CASSGGQLGGGYTF
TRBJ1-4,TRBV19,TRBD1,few,TGTGCCAGTAGTACACAGGGGTTTACTAATGAAAAACTGTTTTTT,CASSTQGFTNEKLFF
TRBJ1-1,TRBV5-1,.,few,TGCGCCAGCAGCCCCGCTGGACAGCCTACCGGGGCTTTCTTT,CASSPAGQPTGAFF
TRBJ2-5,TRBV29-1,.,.,TGCAGCGTACCTGACAGCTCCCAAGAGACCCAGTACTTC,CSVPDSSQETQYF
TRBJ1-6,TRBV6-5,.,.,TGTGCCTCCGTCTCGAGCTCCTATAATTCACCCCTCCACTTT,CASVSSSYNSPLHF
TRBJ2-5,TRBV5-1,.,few,TGCGCCAGCAGGCAGGTAGACTCCGGGAGAAAGACCCAGTACTTC,CASRQVDSGRKTQYF
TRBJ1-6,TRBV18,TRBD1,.,TGTGCCAGCTCACCGCTCGGGACAGGGTCACGGAATTCACCCCTCCACTTT,CASSPLGTGSRNSPLHF
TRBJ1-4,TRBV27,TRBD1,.,TGTGCCAGCAGTTCTGTGACAGGGGCCGAAAAACTGTTTTTT,CASSSVTGAEKLFF
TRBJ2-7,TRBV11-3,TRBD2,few,TGTGCCAGCAGCTTGGGCGGGGGGGGCACCTACGAGCAGTACTTC,CASSLGGGGTYEQYF
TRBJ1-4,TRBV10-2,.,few,TGCGCCAGCATGGGAATGACAGGTTTATCGCCTAATGAAAAACTGTTTTTT,CASMGMTGLSPNEKLFF
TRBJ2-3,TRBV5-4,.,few,TGTGCCAGCAGCTTAAGGGGGGGGGCGGGAGATACGCAGTATTTT,CASSLRGGAGDTQYF
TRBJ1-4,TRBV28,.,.,TGTGCCAGCAGTTTGATCGGGGAGAAACTGTTTTTT,CASSLIGEKLFF
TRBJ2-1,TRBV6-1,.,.,TGTGCCAGCAGTGAATGGGGGCAGGGTCGGTACAATGAGCAGTTCTTC,CASSEWGQGRYNEQFF
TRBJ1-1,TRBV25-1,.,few,TGTGCCAGCAGTGAAGGGGGGGCAGCTTTCTTT,CASSEGGAAFF
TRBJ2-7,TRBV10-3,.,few,TGTGCCATCAGGGGGGACACCTACGAGCAGTACTTC,CAIRGDTYEQYF
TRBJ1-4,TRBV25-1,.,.,TGTGCCAGCATGCAAGTCCGCAGCGGTAGTGAAAAACTGTTTTTT,CASMQVRSGSEKLFF
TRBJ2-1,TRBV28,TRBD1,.,TGTGCCAGCAGTACAGGGGGCGCATCCTACAATGAGCAGTTCTTC,CASSTGGASYNEQFF
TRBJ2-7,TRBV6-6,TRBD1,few,TGTGCCAGCAGTTCCGAGCTCGACAGGGCAGACGAGCAGTACTTC,CASSSELDRADEQYF
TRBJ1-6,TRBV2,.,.,TGTGCCAGCACCCCGGGGTCGTTTGCACCCCTCCACTTT,CASTPGSFAPLHF
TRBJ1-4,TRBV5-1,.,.,TGCGCCAGCAGTACGACTGGAGAGGAAAAACTGTTTTTT,CASSTTGEEKLFF
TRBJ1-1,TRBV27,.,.,TGTGCCAGCAGCGAACAGGGTGCGAACACTGAAGCTTTCTTT,CASSEQGANTEAFF
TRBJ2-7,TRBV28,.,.,TGTGCCAGCACCGAACCGGGACTTGACGAGCAGTACTTC,CASTEPGLDEQYF
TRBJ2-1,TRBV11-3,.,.,TGTGCCAGCAGCTTAGTGGCCGCGGGGGCGACCTACAATGAGCAGTTCTTC,CASSLVAAGATYNEQFF
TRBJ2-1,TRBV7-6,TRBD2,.,TGTGCCAGCAGCTTGCCAGCGGGGGGGCCGGTAGAGTTCTTC,CASSLPAGGPVEFF
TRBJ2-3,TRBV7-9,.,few,TGTGCCAGCAGCTTGAGGGGGGGGTTAAATACGCAGTATTTT,CASSLRGGLNTQYF
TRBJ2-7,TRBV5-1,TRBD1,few,TGCGCCAGCAGCCCCGGGACAGGAGTATACGAGCAGTACTTC,CASSPGTGVYEQYF
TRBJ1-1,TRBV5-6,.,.,TGTGCCAGCAGCTTGGGACAGGTCGGAGGCACTGAAGCTTTCTTT,CASSLGQVGGTEAFF
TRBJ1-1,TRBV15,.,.,TGTGCCACCAGCAGAGCCGGGGGGAAAGCTGAAGCTTTCTTT,CATSRAGGKAEAFF
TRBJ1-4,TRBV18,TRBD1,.,TGTGCCAGCTCACTAGACAGGGCTGGGGCTAATGAAAAACTGTTTTTT,CASSLDRAGANEKLFF
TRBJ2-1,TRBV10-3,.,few,TGTGCCATCAAGACTAGCTCCTACAATGAGCAGTTCTTC,CAIKTSSYNEQFF
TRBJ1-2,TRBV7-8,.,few,TGTGCCAGCAGCCCCTGGGGGGACCCAGGCGCATATGGCTACACCTTC,CASSPWGDPGAYGYTF
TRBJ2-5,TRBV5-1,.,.,TGCGCCAGCAGCCCCTCCGACCTAGGCCCGCAAGAGACCCAGTACTTC,CASSPSDLGPQETQYF
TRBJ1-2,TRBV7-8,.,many,TGTGCCAGCAGCTTAGACAGGATGGGTGGCTACACCTTC,CASSLDRMGGYTF
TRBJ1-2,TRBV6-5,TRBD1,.,TGTGCCAGCAGTTACTCAGGGGGCGGCTATGGCTACACCTTC,CASSYSGGGYGYTF
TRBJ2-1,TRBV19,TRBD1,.,TGTGCCAGTAGTCAAAAGGGACAGGGTATCGGAGAGCAGTTCTTC,CASSQKGQGIGEQFF
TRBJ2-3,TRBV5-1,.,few,TGCGCCAGCAGACAGGAGCAGCTACTCACAGATACGCAGTATTTT,CASRQEQLLTDTQYF
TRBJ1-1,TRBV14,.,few,TGTGCCAGCAGCCGACAGATCATGAACACTGAAGCTTTCTTT,CASSRQIMNTEAFF
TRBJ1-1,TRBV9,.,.,.,CASSVGRGNTETFF
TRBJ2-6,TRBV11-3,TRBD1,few,TGTGCCAGCTCCCCGGCGGTGTGGGGACAGGGTCTCTCTGGGGCCAACGTCCTGACTTTC,CASSPAVWGQGLSGANVLTF
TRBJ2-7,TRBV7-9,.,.,TGTGCCAGCAGCTCATTCCGGGGCTCCTACGAGCAGTACTTC,CASSSFRGSYEQYF
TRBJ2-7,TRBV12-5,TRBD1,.,TGTGCTAGTGGTTTGCTTGGGGACAGGGACGCCTACGAGCAGTACTTC,CASGLLGDRDAYEQYF
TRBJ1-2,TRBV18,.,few,TGTGCCAGCTCACCAGCTGAGACTGAGTATGGCTACACCTTC,CASSPAETEYGYTF
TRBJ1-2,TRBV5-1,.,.,TGCGCCAGCAGCTTGCGGGACACCCCTAACTATGGCTACACCTTC,CASSLRDTPNYGYTF